This T cell receptor beta chain emerged from a study of T cell responses to AZD1222 COVID-19 vaccine. Worth noting for this clone: Its matching antigen is unknown.

Study results and caveats: Donors were mostly white British, more females; clonal diversity possibly underestimated.

Some clones are missing from TCRdb's copy, which holds only in-frame ones; the method was immunoSEQ multiplex PCR. The sample holds over 150,000 clones, roughly nine tenths seen once. The junction had 7 bases not matched to a gene; V was cut back by 8 bases and J by 2 bases. The CDR3 length is 14 residues. Germline lookup yields CDR1 ENHRY and CDR2 SYGVKD. The source of this sequence is an adult in good health. Sample: peripheral blood, taken on day 0 of MenACWY control vaccination. The chain links TRBV10-3 to TRBJ1-1; 8 nucleotides match TRBD1. For the CDR3, the DNA is TGTGCCATCGCGACCTCAGGGGGCAACACTGAAGCTTTCTTT. Translation gives CAIATSGGNTEAFF.